This T cell receptor beta chain was identified during a study of liver allograft versus peripheral blood T cells. Study-level information: Repertoires of T cell receptors in transplanted livers were compared with recipients' peripheral blood repertoires.

This CDR3 has 13 amino acids. Germline values: CDR1 LNHDA, CDR2 SQIVND (reference sequence). V was pared by 5 bases and J by 4 bases, with 8 bases between. One entry per CDR3 protein results from TCRdb running MiXCR on the reads. The table shows about 13,000 distinct CDR3 sequences, with approximately 17% occurring only once. A remark on this clonotype: Its antigen is undetermined.

General study results and limits: Repertoires of T cell receptors in liver allografts reportedly differed from peripheral blood repertoires.

The sequence derives from a human patient who had a liver transplant. Some T cells may trace back to the graft donor. The chain couples TRBV19 to TRBJ1-4; D remains ambiguous. The CDR3 protein is CASSSRDNEKLFF. The CDR3 coding sequence is TGTGCCAGTAGTTCACGGGATAATGAAAAACTGTTTTTT.